This entry concerns a single TCR beta chain. Its target antigen remains unknown. No base quality values were provided; no much bigger clone lies one nucleotide off. Patients with a history of autoimmune disease or receiving systemic immunosuppression were excluded from the trial. Peripheral blood for TCR sequencing was collected from all dose cohorts at baseline, on cycle 4 day 1, and on cycle 7 day 1. Samples were obtained from an open-label, multicenter, first-in-human phase I dose-escalation trial of ivuxolimab. Adults with locally advanced or metastatic melanoma, renal cell carcinoma, hepatocellular carcinoma or head and neck squamous cell carcinoma were enrolled in the trial. Before TCR sequencing, CD4+ T cells and CD8+ T cells were sorted from peripheral blood as separate populations. The source of the sample is a study of OX40 agonist ivuxolimab in advanced cancers. With respect to the entire study: The costimulatory receptor OX40 (CD134) was targeted by ivuxolimab, a fully human IgG2 agonistic monoclonal antibody. Intravenous ivuxolimab was administered to patients every 2 weeks at six dose levels: 0.01, 0.1, 0.3, 1.5, 3 and 10 mg/kg. Of the roughly 54 patients in dose escalation, about 20 had hepatocellular carcinoma, about 15 had melanoma, 9 had renal cell carcinoma and 9 had head and neck cancer. In the dose-escalation cohort, 82.7% of patients were male, and the mean age was approximately 60 years, with a range of 23 to 79. Patients were allowed to have had prior anti-PD-1, anti-PD-L1 or anti-CTLA-4 therapy, and approximately 40% of the dose-escalation patients had been treated with checkpoint inhibitors. Three dose-escalation patients achieved partial responses, one with hepatocellular carcinoma and two with cutaneous melanoma. The point of sequencing TCRbeta in the periphery was to test whether ivuxolimab changed TCR sequence diversity and drove clonal T-cell expansion. The monotherapy dose-escalation portion (N ≈ 52 patients) of the phase I ivuxolimab trial is reported in the paper. Results and caveats for the whole study, not just this receptor: Clonal expansion of both CD4+ and CD8+ blood T cells was observed from baseline to week 6 at doses 0.1 to 3.0 mg/kg. After ivuxolimab, more expanded clones were found on average in CD8+ T cells than in CD4+ T cells. The antigen specificity of the peripheral T cells that underwent clonal expansion was not determined. Low levels of normalized T-cell clonal expansion were also seen in some patients who did not respond. In the 0.1-3.0 mg/kg groups, partial responders had among the lowest normalized peripheral clonal expansion, particularly in CD8+ T cells.

To sequence the TCRbeta CDR3 region, genomic DNA was isolated from the sorted cells. The immunoSEQ Assay was used to sequence the TCRbeta CDR3 regions. Drawn from immuneACCESS, this table holds only the in-frame rearrangements with V and J called that TCRdb kept. Clones are partly lost; checked studies trace under half to an unresolved V gene and leave the rest unexplained. Counted in this sample were 55,000 to 65,000 clones; approximately 81% of them appeared once. Under 3% of the sample is held by the ten biggest clonotypes. V and J are truncated by 6 bases and 5 bases respectively, leaving an intervening sequence of 21 bases. The CDR3 measures 16 amino acids from cysteine to phenylalanine. The read is trimmed to its CDR3 DNA, 48 bases read in frame from base 1. CDR1 is given as SGDLS and CDR2 as YYNGEE, both from the germline V gene.

Recombination linked TRBV9 to TRBJ2-1, and TRBD1 may be the D gene, going by 5 matching bases. The source is an adult with an advanced solid tumor such as melanoma, head and neck, liver or kidney cancer. Sequencing was performed on CD4+ or CD8+ T cells sorted from blood, taken in a trial of the OX40 agonist ivuxolimab. This receptor carries the CDR3 CASIPPLGATNNEQFF. In nucleotides, the sequence is TGTGCCAGCATCCCACCTCTAGGGGCCACAAACAATGAGCAGTTCTTC.